This passage covers 29 T cell receptor beta chains from one sample sequenced in a study of tissue T cells after allogeneic stem cell transplantation. Clones were read by immunoSEQ multiplex PCR, and TCRdb kept only the in-frame ones, dropping some. The sample includes roughly 50,000 clones, about three quarters seen only once; the top ten take roughly 0.5%. Sequencing was carried out using sorted cells pooled from one or two spleens. Receptor source: a pool of C57BL/6 mice in good health.

A word on this clone: Gene and germline names: mouse. The read ends 1 residue shy of where the CDR3 ends; the end is completed using the germline J gene. The V call is TRBV1, the J call TRBJ2-2; the D is unclear. The V end was cut by 1 base, the J end by 2 bases, with 8 bases between. CDR3 length equals 15 residues. Germline CDR1 NSQYPW, CDR2 LRSPGD (reference sequence). Partial CDR3 DNA: TGCACCTGCAGTGCAGGGGAGGTGAACACCGGGCAGCTCTAC. As protein: CTCSAGEVNTGQLY. The full CDR3 protein reads CTCSAGEVNTGQLYF.

Turning to this clone: Germline and genes: mouse. The missing CDR3 end, 1 residue past where the read stops, is filled in from the germline J gene. The chain employs TRBV13-2 and TRBJ1-6; maybe TRBD1 (6 bases). TRBJ1-6 is marked as an open reading frame, function uncertain. The germline V gene has CDR1 NNHNN and CDR2 SYGAGS (reference sequence). Trimming removed 6 bases at V and 4 bases at J, with 11 bases between. The CDR3 loop spans 14 amino acids. The covered CDR3 bases are TGTGCCAGCGCCTCGGGACAATATAATTCGCCCCTCTAC. Translation gives CASASGQYNSPLY. The whole CDR3 region reads CASASGQYNSPLYF.

Concerning this clone itself: The gene names here belong to mouse. From the germline J gene comes the end of the CDR3, since the read stops 1 residue before it. The rearrangement joins TRBV15 to TRBJ2-5; 10 nucleotides align to TRBD2. The germline V gene has CDR1 SGHND and CDR2 FRSKSL. The length of the CDR3 is 13 residues. The V gene end was trimmed by 3 bases and the J gene end by 6 bases; junction bases not matched to a gene: 0. CDR3 bases read: TGTGCCAGCAGTTTGGACTGGGGGGACACCCAGTAC. Its protein is CASSLDWGDTQY. The entire CDR3 reads CASSLDWGDTQYF.

A word on this clone: Genes and germline come from the mouse. The read gets to within 1 residue of the CDR3 end, and the germline J gene fills in the rest. Other DNA sequences of this sample code for an identical CDR3. The V call is TRBV24, the J call TRBJ1-2; a possible D gene is TRBD1 (6 bases). V was clipped by 6 bases and J by 0 bases, with 8 bases between them. This CDR3 has 13 residues. CDR1 is KGHTA and CDR2 is FRNEEI in the germline V gene. CDR3 DNA, as far as it was read: TGTGCCAGCAGACAGGGTGCAAACTCCGACTACACC. Translation: CASRQGANSDYT. The entire CDR3 sequence reads CASRQGANSDYTF.

Points on this clone: Gene names and germline match the mouse. The CDR3 end falls 1 residue outside the read, so it is completed with the germline J gene. The genes are TRBV31 and TRBJ2-5; weak D call: TRBD2 (7 bases). Germline CDR1 is GKSSPN and CDR2 is SITVG. The CDR3 sequence is 14 residues long. V was shortened by 2 bases and J by 0 bases, with 9 bases between the two germline ends. CDR3 bases read: TGTGCCTGGAGTGGGGGGCTTAACCAAGACACCCAGTAC. Translated: CAWSGGLNQDTQY. The complete CDR3 sequence is CAWSGGLNQDTQYF. Full variable domain (outside the CDR3, taken from reference TRBV31 and TRBJ2-5): AQTIHQWPVAEIKAVGSPLSLGCTIKGKSSPNLYWYWQATGGTLQQLFYSITVGQVESVVQLNLSASRPKDDQFILSTEKLLLSHSGFYLCAWSGGLNQDTQYFGPGTRLLVL.

Remarks on this clone: The listed genes are named as in mouse. The read is 1 residue too short to cover the CDR3 end, so that end is filled in from the germline J gene. This rearrangement joins TRBV31 to TRBJ1-6; D is undetermined. TRBJ1-6 is sorted into the ORF group, with uncertain function. This CDR3 comprises 15 residues. Trimming cost V 0 bases and J 0 bases, with 6 bases left between them. CDR1 and CDR2 (germline): GKSSPN, SITVG. The sequenced CDR3 bases are TGTGCCTGGAGTCTCGGGGATTCCTATAATTCGCCCCTCTAC. Translated: CAWSLGDSYNSPLY. In full, the CDR3 reads CAWSLGDSYNSPLYF.

As to this clone: Mouse gene names and germline throughout. The sequenced fragment ends 1 residue before the CDR3 boundary, so the rest is inferred from the germline J gene. V usage is TRBV3 and J usage is TRBJ2-4; 9 bases are a match to TRBD1. The germline CDR1 and CDR2 sequences are SNHLY and FYNGKV (reference sequence). The CDR3 totals 16 residues. Trimming removed 5 bases from V and 1 base from J; junction bases left unmatched: 7. The CDR3: CASSRQGVGGQNTLYF. The DNA read from the CDR3 is TGTGCCAGCAGCCGACAGGGGGTGGGTGGTCAAAACACCTTGTAC.

This clone was observed a handful of times. Gene names are mouse gene names. The CDR3 extends 1 residue past the end of the read, so its final part is completed from the germline J gene. The chain employs TRBV12-2 and TRBJ2-7, with D unclear. The V gene's germline CDR1 is SGHLS and CDR2 HYDKME. This CDR3 comprises 13 residues. V was shortened by 2 bases and J by 0 bases, with 7 bases between the two germline ends. CDR3 DNA, as far as it was read: TGTGCCAGCTCTCAGGGAAGCTCCTATGAACAGTAC. This gives the protein CASSQGSSYEQY. Given in full, the CDR3 is CASSQGSSYEQYF.

In the case of this clone: The gene names here belong to mouse. The CDR3 is cut off 1 residue early in the read; its end comes from the germline J gene. The rearrangement uses TRBV13-2 and TRBJ2-3, with 12 bases aligning to TRBD1. Germline V gene data show CDR1 as NNHNN and CDR2 as SYGAGS (reference sequence). V was clipped by 2 bases and J by 0 bases; unmatched bases: 1. The CDR3 is 16 residues long. CDR3 sequence: CASGEGQGASAETLYF. CDR3 DNA, as far as it was read: TGTGCCAGCGGTGAGGGACAGGGGGCGAGTGCAGAAACGCTGTAT.

With regard to this clone: The gene names here belong to mouse. The sequenced fragment ends 1 residue before the CDR3 boundary, so the rest is inferred from the germline J gene. The rearrangement links TRBV5 to TRBJ2-3, with 8 bases fitting TRBD2. CDR1 is LGHNA and CDR2 is YNLKQL in the germline V gene (reference sequence). The CDR3 length is 16 residues. After removal of 1 base from V and 1 base from J, the junction contained 4 bases not matched to a gene. The DNA read from the CDR3 is TGTGCCAGCAGCCAAGGGGGGGGCGCGGGTGCAGAAACGCTGTAT. Protein: CASSQGGGAGAETLY. The complete CDR3 reads CASSQGGGAGAETLYF.

Worth noting for this clone: Gene names are the mouse ones. The read ends 1 residue before the CDR3 terminus; that terminus is restored from the germline J gene. The chain combines TRBV29 with TRBJ1-2; the match to TRBD1 covers 9 bases. The germline gives CDR1 MSHET, CDR2 SYDVDS. V lost 6 bases and J lost 2; bases outside the gene matches: 4. The CDR3 sequence is 14 residues long. Incomplete CDR3 DNA: TGTGCTAGCAGCCCCGGGACAGGGAACTCCGACTACACC. This sequence encodes CASSPGTGNSDYT. The complete CDR3 reads CASSPGTGNSDYTF.

As to this clone: Gene names follow the mouse nomenclature. The CDR3 end falls 1 residue outside the read, so it is completed with the germline J gene. This sequence joins TRBV13-2 and TRBJ1-1; 7 bases map to TRBD1. J gave up 4 bases and V 2 bases, and 5 bases lay outside the gene matches. In germline, CDR1 is NNHNN, CDR2 SYGAGS (reference sequence). The CDR3 extends over 14 amino acids. The CDR3 sequence is CASGEGSGGTEVFF. CDR3 bases read: TGTGCCAGCGGTGAGGGATCAGGGGGCACAGAAGTCTTC.

Points on this clone: Gene and germline names: mouse. The read terminates 1 residue before the CDR3 end, so the remaining end is supplied by the germline J gene. The sample carries other DNA sequences with the same CDR3. The chain has TRBV12-1 and TRBJ2-1, with 12 bases identical to TRBD2. This CDR3 is 16 amino acids long. The germline V gene encodes CDR1 SGHSN and CDR2 HYEKVE. The J segment lost 3 bases and the V segment lost 4 bases, leaving 6 bases of the junction unmatched. Partial CDR3 DNA: TGTGCCAGCTCCCTCGGACTGGGGGGGGCCTATGCTGAGCAGTTC. It yields the protein CASSLGLGGAYAEQF. The full CDR3 reads CASSLGLGGAYAEQFF. The entire variable domain, with the rest obtained from reference TRBV12-1 and TRBJ2-1, is as follows: DSGVVQSPRHIIKEKGGRSVLTCIPISGHSNVVWYQQTLGKELKFLIQHYEKVERDKGFLPSRFSVQQFDDYHSEMNMSALELEDSAMYFCASSLGLGGAYAEQFFGPGTRLTVL.

This clone has only a few counts. Mouse names are used for the genes. Read coverage stops 1 residue before the CDR3 terminus; the germline J gene supplies the remainder. The chain has TRBV3 and TRBJ1-4; D ambiguous. V dropped 1 base and J dropped 4 bases, with 10 bases sitting between them. There are 15 residues in the CDR3. Germline values: CDR1 SNHLY, CDR2 FYNGKV (reference sequence). CDR3 sequence: CASSLDGRRNERLFF. The CDR3 DNA, read in part, is TGTGCCAGCAGCTTAGACGGACGGCGCAACGAAAGATTATTT.

For this clone: Mouse names are used for the genes. The read terminates 1 residue ahead of where the CDR3 ends, so the germline J gene completes it. This chain connects TRBV4 to TRBJ1-1, with D possibly being TRBD1 (6 bases). Per the germline V gene, CDR1 is LGHDT and CDR2 is YNNKQL (reference sequence). The V end was cut by 4 bases, the J end by 0 bases, with 9 bases between. CDR3 length: 14 residues. The CDR3 bases that were read are TGTGCCAGCAGCTGGACAGATGCAAACACAGAAGTCTTC. Protein sequence: CASSWTDANTEVF. The complete CDR3 protein is CASSWTDANTEVFF.

As concerns this clone: Germline and genes here are mouse. The read finishes 1 residue shy of the CDR3 end, and the germline J gene is used to complete it. This chain connects TRBV13-2 to TRBJ2-7; weak D call: TRBD1 (6 bases). CDR1 is NNHNN and CDR2 is SYGAGS in the germline V gene (reference sequence). V lost 2 bases to trimming and J lost 6 bases, with 9 bases between them. The CDR3 loop spans 12 amino acids. This CDR3 reads CASGEIRGEQYF. Incomplete CDR3 DNA: TGTGCCAGCGGTGAGATCAGGGGTGAACAGTAC.

As to this clone: Each gene name is a mouse one. The CDR3 loop reads CTCSVGQGENTLYF. The DNA read from the CDR3 is TGCACCTGCAGTGTTGGACAGGGGGAAAACACCTTGTAC. The chain uses TRBV1 and TRBJ2-4; 10 bases are a match to TRBD1. The read ends 1 residue early relative to the CDR3; the germline J gene fills the gap. Germline V gene lookup returns CDR1 NSQYPW and CDR2 LRSPGD (reference sequence). CDR3 size: 14 residues. The V and J ends lost 4 bases and 4 bases, in that order; junction bases with no gene match: 2. Complete variable domain (other parts from reference TRBV1 and TRBJ2-4): VTLLEQNPRWRLVPRGQAVNLRCILKNSQYPWMSWYQQDLQKQLQWLFTLRSPGDKEVKSLPGADYLATRVTDTELRLQVANMSQGRTLYCTCSVGQGENTLYFGAGTRLSVL.

Details on this clone: Here the gene names and germline are mouse. The missing CDR3 end, 1 residue past where the read stops, is filled in from the germline J gene. This rearrangement joins TRBV16 to TRBJ2-5, with a tentative D call TRBD1 (6 bases). Germline V gives CDR1 SGHSA, CDR2 FRNQAP. The V end was cut by 4 bases, the J end by 6 bases, with 8 bases between. The CDR3 consists of 12 residues. The CDR3 bases that were read are TGTGCAAGCAGCTGGAGGGGGGACACCCAGTAC. Its translation: CASSWRGDTQY. The entire CDR3 reads CASSWRGDTQYF.

A remark on this clone: All gene names here are mouse names. The CDR3 end lies 1 residue beyond the end of the read and is filled in from the germline J gene. The V and J genes are TRBV13-1 and TRBJ2-7; the D gene could be TRBD1 or TRBD2 (5 bases each). Trimming took off 0 bases at V and 0 bases at J, with 7 bases between the two ends. This CDR3 has 14 residues. Germline CDR1 and CDR2: NSHNY and SYGAGN. CDR3 sequence: CASSDAGDSYEQYF. The CDR3 bases that were read are TGTGCCAGCAGTGATGCGGGGGACTCCTATGAACAGTAC.

On this clone itself: Gene and germline names: mouse. The sequenced fragment ends 1 residue before the CDR3 boundary, so the rest is inferred from the germline J gene. The rearrangement links TRBV26 to TRBJ2-7; D perhaps matches TRBD1 (6 bases). Germline V lookup: CDR1 KGHPV, CDR2 FQNQEV (reference sequence). V dropped 3 bases and J dropped 1 base, with 10 bases sitting between them. The CDR3 sequence is 14 residues long. CDR3 DNA, as far as it was read: TGTGCCAGCAGTCTCCCGGGACAATCCTATGAACAGTAC. Translation gives CASSLPGQSYEQY. The full CDR3 reads CASSLPGQSYEQYF.

As regards this clone: Gene names are the mouse ones. The sequence runs out 1 residue before the end of the CDR3; the remainder is reconstructed from the germline J gene. The chain is built from TRBV12-1 and TRBJ2-7; TRBD2 aligns across 8 bases. The V gene's germline CDR1 is SGHSN and CDR2 HYEKVE. The CDR3 spans 14 residues. J lost 3 bases, V lost 0 bases, and 3 bases had no gene match. Incomplete CDR3 DNA: TGTGCCAGCTCTCTCGAATGGGGGGGCTATGAACAGTAC. It specifies CASSLEWGGYEQY. The whole CDR3 protein reads CASSLEWGGYEQYF.

Concerning this clone: Mouse gene names and germline throughout. The CDR3 end is not reached by the read, which stops 1 residue before it; the germline J gene fills it in. The chain recombines TRBV1 with TRBJ1-1; 7 nucleotides align to TRBD1. The CDR3 runs to 16 residues. Trimming removed 0 bases from V and 1 base from J; junction bases left unmatched: 5. Germline V gene sequence: CDR1 NSQYPW, CDR2 LRSPGD (reference sequence). The sequenced part of the CDR3 DNA is TGCACCTGCAGTGCAGAGGTTACAGGGGAAAACACAGAAGTCTTC. This translates into CTCSAEVTGENTEVF. The CDR3 in its entirety is CTCSAEVTGENTEVFF.

With regard to this clone: These gene names are mouse names. Sequencing ends 1 residue short of the CDR3 end; the germline J gene provides the rest. The chain is built from TRBV31 and TRBJ2-3, with 7 bases that match TRBD2. Unmatched junction bases numbered 4, after V lost 2 bases and J lost 5 bases. From germline, CDR1 is GKSSPN and CDR2 SITVG. This CDR3 is 13 amino acids long. The CDR3 region is CAWSGLEGETLYF. The sequenced part of the CDR3 DNA is TGTGCCTGGAGTGGACTGGAGGGAGAAACGCTGTAT.

Comment on this clone: Any gene name here is a mouse gene name. The observed sequence ends 1 residue before the CDR3 terminus, with the missing tail filled in from the germline J gene. The chain links TRBV4 to TRBJ2-5; tentative D call: TRBD1 (8 bases). Germline CDR1 is LGHDT and CDR2 is YNNKQL (reference sequence). Trimming pared 5 bases from V and 6 bases from J, leaving 12 bases between. The CDR3 spans 13 residues. The chain's CDR3 is CASSLQGGDTQYF. The DNA read from the CDR3 is TGTGCCAGCAGCCTACAGGGGGGGGACACCCAGTAC.

This clone was seen more than once but under ten times. Each gene name is a mouse one. The read falls 1 residue short of the CDR3 end, and the missing part is taken from the germline J gene. The chain recombines TRBV29 with TRBJ1-2; TRBD1 matches at 7 bases. With V trimmed by 4 bases and J by 3 bases, 5 bases remained unmatched. CDR3 length: 14 amino acids. Germline assignment: CDR1 MSHET and CDR2 SYDVDS. The CDR3 is CASSSGGRDSDYTF. CDR3 DNA, as far as it was read: TGTGCTAGCAGTTCAGGGGGGCGGGACTCCGACTACACC.

This clone was seen just once. Gene and germline names: mouse. The read halts 1 residue ahead of the CDR3 end, with the missing end drawn from the germline J gene. The V and J genes are TRBV16 and TRBJ2-5, with TRBD2 matching 11 bases. Losses at the gene ends were 6 bases for V and 2 bases for J; bases not matched to a gene: 7. Germline V gene data show CDR1 as SGHSA and CDR2 as FRNQAP. The CDR3 runs to 16 residues. The CDR3 protein is CASSSLGGRVQDTQYF. The sequenced part of the CDR3 DNA is TGTGCAAGCAGTTCACTGGGGGGGCGCGTCCAAGACACCCAGTAC.

In this sample, this clone turned up a few times. These gene names are mouse names. The CDR3 end is not reached by the read, which stops 1 residue before it; the germline J gene fills it in. This rearrangement joins TRBV1 to TRBJ1-5, with a possible D match to TRBD1 (6 bases). Germline assignment: CDR1 NSQYPW and CDR2 LRSPGD (reference sequence). The ends were cut back, 4 bases at V and 2 bases at J, with 6 bases in the middle. There are 13 residues in the CDR3. Incomplete CDR3 DNA: TGCACCTGCAGTGGGACAGACAACCAGGCTCCGCTT. This translates into CTCSGTDNQAPL. The CDR3 in full is CTCSGTDNQAPLF.

Remarks on this clone: Germline and genes: mouse. The read is 1 residue too short to cover the CDR3 end, so that end is filled in from the germline J gene. The genes are TRBV2 and TRBJ1-2; 7 nucleotides align to TRBD1. V lost 4 bases and J lost 2; bases outside the gene matches: 7. Germline V gene lookup returns CDR1 LGHNA and CDR2 YSYQKL. The CDR3 totals 15 residues. The CDR3 DNA, read in part, is TGTGCCAGCAGCCCAATAGGGGGCGGGAACTCCGACTACACC. Translated, it gives CASSPIGGGNSDYT. In full, the CDR3 is CASSPIGGGNSDYTF.

On this clone itself: Germline and genes here are mouse. The read ends 1 residue shy of where the CDR3 ends; the end is completed using the germline J gene. Different DNA sequences within this sample yield the same CDR3. J is TRBJ1-2 and V is TRBV31; the match to TRBD1 covers 7 bases. The germline CDR1 and CDR2 sequences are GKSSPN and SITVG. J was trimmed by 2 bases and V by 0 bases; bases with no gene match: 0. CDR3 length: 13 amino acids. The sequenced CDR3 bases are TGTGCCTGGAGTCTGACAGGGAACTCCGACTACACC. Protein sequence: CAWSLTGNSDYT. The full CDR3 protein is CAWSLTGNSDYTF.